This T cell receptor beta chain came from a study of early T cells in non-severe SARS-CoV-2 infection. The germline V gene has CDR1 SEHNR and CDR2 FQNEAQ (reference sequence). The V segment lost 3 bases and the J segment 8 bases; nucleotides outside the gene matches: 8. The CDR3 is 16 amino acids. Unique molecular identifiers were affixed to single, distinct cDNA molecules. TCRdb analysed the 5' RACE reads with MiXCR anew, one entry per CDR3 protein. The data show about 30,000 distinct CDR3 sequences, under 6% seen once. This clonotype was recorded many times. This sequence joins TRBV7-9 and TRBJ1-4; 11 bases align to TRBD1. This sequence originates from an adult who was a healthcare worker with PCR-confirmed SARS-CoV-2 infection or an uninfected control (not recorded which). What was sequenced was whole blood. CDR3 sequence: CASSFPGQGVGEKLFF. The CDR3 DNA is TGTGCCAGCAGCTTTCCGGGACAGGGGGTTGGCGAAAAACTGTTTTTT. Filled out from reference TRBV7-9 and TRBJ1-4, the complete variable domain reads DTGVSQNPRHKITKRGQNVTFRCDPISEHNRLYWYRQTLGQGPEFLTYFQNEAQLEKSRLLSDRFSAERPKGSFSTLEIQRTEQGDSAMYLCASSFPGQGVGEKLFFGSGTQLSVL.